By proportion, the clone carrying this T cell receptor (beta chain) is medium-sized. The sample belongs to a study of low-dose radiotherapy and immunotherapy resistance in tumors. Overall study context: Every 2 weeks, cohort 1 got 0.5 Gy, reaching 6.5 Gy to the planning target volume.

TRAV and TRBV primers primed cDNA for both TCRalpha and TCRbeta. The PCR that amplified TCRs ran for around 21 cycles, relying on a constant-region primer and a V-primer adapter. After the mRNA was isolated, it was amplified using in vitro transcription. TCRdb re-called the reads through MiXCR, storing one row per CDR3 protein. The table shows tens of thousands of distinct CDR3 sequences, with roughly 20% occurring only once. CDR3 size: 15 residues. Trimming stripped 6 bases from V and 7 bases from J, with 21 bases between. The V gene's germline CDR1 is MDHEN and CDR2 SYDVKM. Indicated time point: after trial treatment. Treatment indicated: LDRT plus nivolumab, ipilimumab, low-dose cyclophosphamide and aspirin (RACIN trial). Advanced solid tumors without tumor-infiltrating lymphocytes were required for inclusion.

This sequence joins TRBV28 and TRBJ2-5, with D unresolved. The receptor was isolated from a female donor with ovarian cancer. This specimen consisted of PBMCs, obtained after low-dose radiotherapy plus immunotherapy. CDR3 loop: CASSPTDAPLGTQYF. CDR3 nucleotide sequence: TGTGCCAGCAGCCCCACCGACGCACCGTTGGGGACCCAGTACTTC.